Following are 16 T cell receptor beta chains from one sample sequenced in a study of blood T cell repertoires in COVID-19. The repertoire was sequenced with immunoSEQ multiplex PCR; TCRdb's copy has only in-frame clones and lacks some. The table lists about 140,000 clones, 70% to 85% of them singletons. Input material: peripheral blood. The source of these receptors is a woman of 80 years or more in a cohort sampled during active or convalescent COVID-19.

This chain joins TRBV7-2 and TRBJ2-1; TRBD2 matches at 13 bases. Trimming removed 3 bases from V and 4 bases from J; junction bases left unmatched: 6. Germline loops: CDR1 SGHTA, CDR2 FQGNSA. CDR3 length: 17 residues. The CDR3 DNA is TGTGCCAGCAGCTTGGTAGGGACTAGCGGGGCGTACAATGAGCAGTTCTTC. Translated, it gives CASSLVGTSGAYNEQFF.

In DNA form, the CDR3 reads TGTGCCAGCAGTTACGGGGGCGGGTATGGCTACACCTTC. This sequence encodes CASSYGGGYGYTF. The chain couples TRBV6-5 to TRBJ1-2; possibly TRBD1 for D (6 bases). Germline V gives CDR1 MNHEY, CDR2 SVGAGI. The CDR3 length is 13 residues. V was cut by 2 bases and J by 5 bases, with 9 bases left in between.

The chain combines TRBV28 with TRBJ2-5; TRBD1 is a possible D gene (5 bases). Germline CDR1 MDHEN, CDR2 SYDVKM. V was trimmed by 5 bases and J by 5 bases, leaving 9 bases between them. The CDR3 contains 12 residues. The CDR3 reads CASSANRETQYF. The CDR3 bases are TGTGCCAGCAGTGCAAACAGGGAGACCCAGTACTTC. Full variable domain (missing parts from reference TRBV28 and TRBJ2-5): DVKVTQSSRYLVKRTGEKVFLECVQDMDHENMFWYRQDPGLGLRLIYFSYDVKMKEKGDIPEGYSVSREKKERFSLILESASTNQTSMYLCASSANRETQYFGPGTRLLVL.

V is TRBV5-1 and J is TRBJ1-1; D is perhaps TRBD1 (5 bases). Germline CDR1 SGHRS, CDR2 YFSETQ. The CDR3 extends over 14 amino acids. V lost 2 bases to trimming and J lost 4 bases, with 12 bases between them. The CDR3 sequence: CASSFSGWGTEAFF. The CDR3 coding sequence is TGCGCCAGCAGCTTTTCAGGGTGGGGCACTGAAGCTTTCTTT. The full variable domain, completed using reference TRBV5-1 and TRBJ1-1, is KAGVTQTPRYLIKTRGQQVTLSCSPISGHRSVSWYQQTPGQGLQFLFEYFSETQRNKGNFPGRFSGRQFSNSRSEMNVSTLELGDSALYLCASSFSGWGTEAFFGQGTRLTVV.

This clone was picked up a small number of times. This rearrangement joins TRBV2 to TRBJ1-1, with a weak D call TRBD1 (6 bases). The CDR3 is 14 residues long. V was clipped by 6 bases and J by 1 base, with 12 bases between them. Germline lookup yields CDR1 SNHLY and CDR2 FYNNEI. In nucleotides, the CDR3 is TGTGCCAGCAGGGACCCCAGGGGGAACACTGAAGCTTTCTTT. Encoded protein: CASRDPRGNTEAFF.

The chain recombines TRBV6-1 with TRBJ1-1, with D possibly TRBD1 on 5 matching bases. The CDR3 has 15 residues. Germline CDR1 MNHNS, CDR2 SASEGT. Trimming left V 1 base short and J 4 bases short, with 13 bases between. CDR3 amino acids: CASSEGRVWFTEAFF. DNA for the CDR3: TGTGCCAGCAGTGAAGGCAGGGTTTGGTTCACTGAAGCTTTCTTT.

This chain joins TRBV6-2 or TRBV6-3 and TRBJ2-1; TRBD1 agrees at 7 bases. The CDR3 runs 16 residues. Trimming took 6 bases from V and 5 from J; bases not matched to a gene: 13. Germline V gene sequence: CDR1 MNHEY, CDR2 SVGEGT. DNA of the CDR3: TGTGCCAGCAGCCCTCGGCGCGGACAGGCAGACAATGAGCAGTTCTTC. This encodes CASSPRRGQADNEQFF.

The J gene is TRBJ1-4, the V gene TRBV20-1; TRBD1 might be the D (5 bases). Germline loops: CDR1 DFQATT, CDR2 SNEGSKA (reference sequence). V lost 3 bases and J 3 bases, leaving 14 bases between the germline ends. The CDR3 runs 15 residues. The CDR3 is CSASRGMLPNEKLFF. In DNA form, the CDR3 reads TGCAGTGCTAGTAGGGGAATGCTACCTAATGAAAAACTGTTTTTT.

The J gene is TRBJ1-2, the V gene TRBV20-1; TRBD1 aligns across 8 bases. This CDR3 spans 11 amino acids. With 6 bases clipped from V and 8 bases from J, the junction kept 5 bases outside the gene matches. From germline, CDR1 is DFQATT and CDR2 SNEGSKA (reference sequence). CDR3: CSAETGVGYTF. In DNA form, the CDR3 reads TGCAGTGCCGAGACAGGGGTCGGCTACACCTTC.

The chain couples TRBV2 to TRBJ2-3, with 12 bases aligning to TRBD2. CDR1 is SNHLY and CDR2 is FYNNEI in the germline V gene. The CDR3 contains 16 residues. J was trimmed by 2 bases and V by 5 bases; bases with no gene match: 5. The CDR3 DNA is TGTGCCAGCAGTTCTGGGACTAGCGGGTCCACAGATACGCAGTATTTT. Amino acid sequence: CASSSGTSGSTDTQYF.

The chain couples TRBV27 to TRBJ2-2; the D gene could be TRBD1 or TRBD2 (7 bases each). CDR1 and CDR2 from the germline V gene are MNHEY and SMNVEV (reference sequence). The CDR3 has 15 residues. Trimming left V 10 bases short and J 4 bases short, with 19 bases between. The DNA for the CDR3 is TGTGCCACCAGGGGGGGGCAGAGCAGCACCGGGGAGCTGTTTTTT. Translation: CATRGGQSSTGELFF.

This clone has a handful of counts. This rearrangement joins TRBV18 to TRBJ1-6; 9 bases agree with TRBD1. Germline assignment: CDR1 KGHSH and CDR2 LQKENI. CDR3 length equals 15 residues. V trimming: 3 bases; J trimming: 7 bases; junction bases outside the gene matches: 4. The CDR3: CASSPGQGLNSPLHF. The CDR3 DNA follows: TGTGCCAGCTCACCGGGACAGGGATTAAATTCACCCCTCCACTTT. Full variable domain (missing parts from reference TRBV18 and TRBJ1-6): NAGVMQNPRHLVRRRGQEARLRCSPMKGHSHVYWYRQLPEEGLKFMVYLQKENIIDESGMPKERFSAEFPKEGPSILRIQQVVRGDSAAYFCASSPGQGLNSPLHFGNGTRLTVT.

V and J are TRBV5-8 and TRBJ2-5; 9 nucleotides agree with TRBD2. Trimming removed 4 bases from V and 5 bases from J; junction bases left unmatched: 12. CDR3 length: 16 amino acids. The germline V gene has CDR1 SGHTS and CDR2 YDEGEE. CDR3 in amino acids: CASSPGGSGGGETQYF. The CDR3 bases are TGTGCCAGCAGCCCTGGAGGTAGCGGGGGAGGGGAGACCCAGTACTTC.

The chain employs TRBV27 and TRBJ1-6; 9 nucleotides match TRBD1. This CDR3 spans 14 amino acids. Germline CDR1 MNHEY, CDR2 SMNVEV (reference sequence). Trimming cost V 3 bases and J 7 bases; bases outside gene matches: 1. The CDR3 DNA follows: TGTGCCAGCAGTTTGGGACAGGGAAATTCACCCCTCCACTTT. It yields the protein CASSLGQGNSPLHF.

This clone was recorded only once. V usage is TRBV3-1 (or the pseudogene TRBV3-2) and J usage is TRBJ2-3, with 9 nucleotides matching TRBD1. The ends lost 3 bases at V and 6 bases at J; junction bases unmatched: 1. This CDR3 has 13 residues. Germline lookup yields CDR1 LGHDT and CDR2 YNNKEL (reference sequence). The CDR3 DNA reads TGTGCCAGCAGCCACGGGACAGGGGATACGCAGTATTTT. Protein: CASSHGTGDTQYF.

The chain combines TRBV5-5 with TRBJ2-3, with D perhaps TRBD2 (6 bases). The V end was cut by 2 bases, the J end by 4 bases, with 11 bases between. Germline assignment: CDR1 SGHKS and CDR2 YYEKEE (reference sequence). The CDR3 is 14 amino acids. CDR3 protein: CASSFRDFADTQYF. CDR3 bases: TGTGCCAGCAGCTTCCGGGACTTCGCAGATACGCAGTATTTT.